Listed below are T cell receptor beta chains from one sample, sequenced in a study of T cells in Graves' hyperthyroidism and ophthalmopathy. MiXCR was run by TCRdb on the multiplex PCR reads, yielding one entry per CDR3 protein. The sample holds hundreds of thousands of distinct CDR3 sequences; more than 45% are singletons and the top ten take approximately 8.2%. Sequenced: peripheral blood or thyroid tissue (not recorded which). Receptors were obtained from a woman under 30 with Graves' hyperthyroidism. CDR3s include the opening cysteine and the closing phenylalanine or tryptophan. Each record gives: D gene, J gene, clone size, V gene, CDR3 protein, CDR3 DNA. D genes are given only for firm matches. For some rows the clone size is stated as once, few or many, or as a class when expanded; others skip it.

TRBD1 TRBJ2-7 . TRBV6-5 CASSYSGQLYEQYF TGTGCCAGCAGTTACTCGGGACAGCTTTACGAGCAGTACTTC
. TRBJ1-5 . TRBV6-5 CASSYVRGRNQPQHF TGTGCCAGCAGTTACGTCAGGGGACGCAATCAGCCCCAGCATTTT
TRBD2 TRBJ2-5 . TRBV14 CASSHSGRAVETQYF TGTGCCAGCAGCCATAGCGGGAGGGCCGTGGAGACCCAGTACTTC
. TRBJ2-7 few TRBV20-1 CSQARDPSYEQYF TGCAGTCAGGCCCGGGACCCATCCTACGAGCAGTACTTC
TRBD2 TRBJ2-7 . TRBV10-3 CAITPGLASSYEQYF TGTGCCATCACCCCGGGACTAGCGAGTTCCTACGAGCAGTACTTC
. TRBJ1-5 . TRBV6-1 CASSENWDQPQHF TGTGCCAGCAGTGAGAACTGGGATCAGCCCCAGCATTTT
. TRBJ1-1 many TRBV29-1 CSVVETGNTEAFF TGCAGCGTTGTGGAGACGGGGAACACTGAAGCTTTCTTT
. TRBJ1-2 . TRBV7-9 CASSFRWEDGYTF TGTGCCAGCAGCTTTCGATGGGAGGATGGCTACACCTTC
. TRBJ2-2 few TRBV7-9 CASSHDRSTGELFF TGTGCCAGCAGCCATGACAGGTCCACCGGGGAGCTGTTTTTT
TRBD1 TRBJ1-4 . TRBV25-1 CASGPQGQDLKLFF TGTGCCAGCGGACCTCAGGGACAGGATCTAAAACTGTTTTTT
TRBD1 TRBJ2-7 once TRBV19 CASSMAPGQNSYEQYF TGTGCCAGTAGTATGGCTCCGGGACAGAACTCCTACGAGCAGTACTTC
TRBD1 TRBJ1-1 . TRBV7-9 CASSPDRVRGTEAFF TGTGCCAGCAGCCCCGACAGGGTTCGGGGCACTGAAGCTTTCTTT
. TRBJ1-3 many TRBV7-2 CASSLVVASTIYF TGTGCCAGCAGCTTAGTGGTCGCGAGCACCATATATTTT
. TRBJ2-5 . TRBV14 CASSQAPAGLGEQYF TGTGCCAGCAGCCAAGCTCCTGCGGGCCTAGGAGAGCAGTACTTC
. TRBJ2-2 . TRBV29-1 CSAVVLLADTGELFF TGCAGCGCTGTGGTCTTACTAGCAGACACCGGGGAGCTGTTTTTT
TRBD1 TRBJ1-1 . TRBV10-3 CAIKNSGQGARNTEAFF TGTGCCATCAAAAACTCGGGACAGGGGGCTAGGAACACTGAAGCTTTCTTT
. TRBJ1-6 . TRBV6-4 CASSGLAGGSPLHF TGTGCCAGCAGTGGACTAGCTGGGGGATCCCCCCTCCACTTT
TRBD1 TRBJ1-2 . TRBV10-1 CASTKQGADYGYTF TGTGCCAGCACGAAACAGGGGGCGGACTATGGCTACACCTTC
. TRBJ1-5 many TRBV2 CASTGRVNQPQHF TGTGCCAGCACCGGGAGAGTCAATCAGCCCCAGCATTTT
TRBD2 TRBJ2-7 . TRBV7-9 CASSDGLAGGPKQYF TGTGCCAGCAGCGACGGACTAGCGGGGGGGCCCAAGCAGTACTTC
. TRBJ1-2 . TRBV2 CASSEIMISRGGYTF TGTGCCAGCAGTGAAATCATGATTTCGAGGGGAGGCTACACCTTC
TRBD1 TRBJ1-3 . TRBV29-1 CSVERTGTNTIYF TGCAGCGTTGAGCGGACAGGGACAAACACCATATATTTT
. TRBJ2-2 many TRBV5-1 CASRPNTGELFF TGCGCCAGCAGGCCGAACACCGGGGAGCTGTTTTTT